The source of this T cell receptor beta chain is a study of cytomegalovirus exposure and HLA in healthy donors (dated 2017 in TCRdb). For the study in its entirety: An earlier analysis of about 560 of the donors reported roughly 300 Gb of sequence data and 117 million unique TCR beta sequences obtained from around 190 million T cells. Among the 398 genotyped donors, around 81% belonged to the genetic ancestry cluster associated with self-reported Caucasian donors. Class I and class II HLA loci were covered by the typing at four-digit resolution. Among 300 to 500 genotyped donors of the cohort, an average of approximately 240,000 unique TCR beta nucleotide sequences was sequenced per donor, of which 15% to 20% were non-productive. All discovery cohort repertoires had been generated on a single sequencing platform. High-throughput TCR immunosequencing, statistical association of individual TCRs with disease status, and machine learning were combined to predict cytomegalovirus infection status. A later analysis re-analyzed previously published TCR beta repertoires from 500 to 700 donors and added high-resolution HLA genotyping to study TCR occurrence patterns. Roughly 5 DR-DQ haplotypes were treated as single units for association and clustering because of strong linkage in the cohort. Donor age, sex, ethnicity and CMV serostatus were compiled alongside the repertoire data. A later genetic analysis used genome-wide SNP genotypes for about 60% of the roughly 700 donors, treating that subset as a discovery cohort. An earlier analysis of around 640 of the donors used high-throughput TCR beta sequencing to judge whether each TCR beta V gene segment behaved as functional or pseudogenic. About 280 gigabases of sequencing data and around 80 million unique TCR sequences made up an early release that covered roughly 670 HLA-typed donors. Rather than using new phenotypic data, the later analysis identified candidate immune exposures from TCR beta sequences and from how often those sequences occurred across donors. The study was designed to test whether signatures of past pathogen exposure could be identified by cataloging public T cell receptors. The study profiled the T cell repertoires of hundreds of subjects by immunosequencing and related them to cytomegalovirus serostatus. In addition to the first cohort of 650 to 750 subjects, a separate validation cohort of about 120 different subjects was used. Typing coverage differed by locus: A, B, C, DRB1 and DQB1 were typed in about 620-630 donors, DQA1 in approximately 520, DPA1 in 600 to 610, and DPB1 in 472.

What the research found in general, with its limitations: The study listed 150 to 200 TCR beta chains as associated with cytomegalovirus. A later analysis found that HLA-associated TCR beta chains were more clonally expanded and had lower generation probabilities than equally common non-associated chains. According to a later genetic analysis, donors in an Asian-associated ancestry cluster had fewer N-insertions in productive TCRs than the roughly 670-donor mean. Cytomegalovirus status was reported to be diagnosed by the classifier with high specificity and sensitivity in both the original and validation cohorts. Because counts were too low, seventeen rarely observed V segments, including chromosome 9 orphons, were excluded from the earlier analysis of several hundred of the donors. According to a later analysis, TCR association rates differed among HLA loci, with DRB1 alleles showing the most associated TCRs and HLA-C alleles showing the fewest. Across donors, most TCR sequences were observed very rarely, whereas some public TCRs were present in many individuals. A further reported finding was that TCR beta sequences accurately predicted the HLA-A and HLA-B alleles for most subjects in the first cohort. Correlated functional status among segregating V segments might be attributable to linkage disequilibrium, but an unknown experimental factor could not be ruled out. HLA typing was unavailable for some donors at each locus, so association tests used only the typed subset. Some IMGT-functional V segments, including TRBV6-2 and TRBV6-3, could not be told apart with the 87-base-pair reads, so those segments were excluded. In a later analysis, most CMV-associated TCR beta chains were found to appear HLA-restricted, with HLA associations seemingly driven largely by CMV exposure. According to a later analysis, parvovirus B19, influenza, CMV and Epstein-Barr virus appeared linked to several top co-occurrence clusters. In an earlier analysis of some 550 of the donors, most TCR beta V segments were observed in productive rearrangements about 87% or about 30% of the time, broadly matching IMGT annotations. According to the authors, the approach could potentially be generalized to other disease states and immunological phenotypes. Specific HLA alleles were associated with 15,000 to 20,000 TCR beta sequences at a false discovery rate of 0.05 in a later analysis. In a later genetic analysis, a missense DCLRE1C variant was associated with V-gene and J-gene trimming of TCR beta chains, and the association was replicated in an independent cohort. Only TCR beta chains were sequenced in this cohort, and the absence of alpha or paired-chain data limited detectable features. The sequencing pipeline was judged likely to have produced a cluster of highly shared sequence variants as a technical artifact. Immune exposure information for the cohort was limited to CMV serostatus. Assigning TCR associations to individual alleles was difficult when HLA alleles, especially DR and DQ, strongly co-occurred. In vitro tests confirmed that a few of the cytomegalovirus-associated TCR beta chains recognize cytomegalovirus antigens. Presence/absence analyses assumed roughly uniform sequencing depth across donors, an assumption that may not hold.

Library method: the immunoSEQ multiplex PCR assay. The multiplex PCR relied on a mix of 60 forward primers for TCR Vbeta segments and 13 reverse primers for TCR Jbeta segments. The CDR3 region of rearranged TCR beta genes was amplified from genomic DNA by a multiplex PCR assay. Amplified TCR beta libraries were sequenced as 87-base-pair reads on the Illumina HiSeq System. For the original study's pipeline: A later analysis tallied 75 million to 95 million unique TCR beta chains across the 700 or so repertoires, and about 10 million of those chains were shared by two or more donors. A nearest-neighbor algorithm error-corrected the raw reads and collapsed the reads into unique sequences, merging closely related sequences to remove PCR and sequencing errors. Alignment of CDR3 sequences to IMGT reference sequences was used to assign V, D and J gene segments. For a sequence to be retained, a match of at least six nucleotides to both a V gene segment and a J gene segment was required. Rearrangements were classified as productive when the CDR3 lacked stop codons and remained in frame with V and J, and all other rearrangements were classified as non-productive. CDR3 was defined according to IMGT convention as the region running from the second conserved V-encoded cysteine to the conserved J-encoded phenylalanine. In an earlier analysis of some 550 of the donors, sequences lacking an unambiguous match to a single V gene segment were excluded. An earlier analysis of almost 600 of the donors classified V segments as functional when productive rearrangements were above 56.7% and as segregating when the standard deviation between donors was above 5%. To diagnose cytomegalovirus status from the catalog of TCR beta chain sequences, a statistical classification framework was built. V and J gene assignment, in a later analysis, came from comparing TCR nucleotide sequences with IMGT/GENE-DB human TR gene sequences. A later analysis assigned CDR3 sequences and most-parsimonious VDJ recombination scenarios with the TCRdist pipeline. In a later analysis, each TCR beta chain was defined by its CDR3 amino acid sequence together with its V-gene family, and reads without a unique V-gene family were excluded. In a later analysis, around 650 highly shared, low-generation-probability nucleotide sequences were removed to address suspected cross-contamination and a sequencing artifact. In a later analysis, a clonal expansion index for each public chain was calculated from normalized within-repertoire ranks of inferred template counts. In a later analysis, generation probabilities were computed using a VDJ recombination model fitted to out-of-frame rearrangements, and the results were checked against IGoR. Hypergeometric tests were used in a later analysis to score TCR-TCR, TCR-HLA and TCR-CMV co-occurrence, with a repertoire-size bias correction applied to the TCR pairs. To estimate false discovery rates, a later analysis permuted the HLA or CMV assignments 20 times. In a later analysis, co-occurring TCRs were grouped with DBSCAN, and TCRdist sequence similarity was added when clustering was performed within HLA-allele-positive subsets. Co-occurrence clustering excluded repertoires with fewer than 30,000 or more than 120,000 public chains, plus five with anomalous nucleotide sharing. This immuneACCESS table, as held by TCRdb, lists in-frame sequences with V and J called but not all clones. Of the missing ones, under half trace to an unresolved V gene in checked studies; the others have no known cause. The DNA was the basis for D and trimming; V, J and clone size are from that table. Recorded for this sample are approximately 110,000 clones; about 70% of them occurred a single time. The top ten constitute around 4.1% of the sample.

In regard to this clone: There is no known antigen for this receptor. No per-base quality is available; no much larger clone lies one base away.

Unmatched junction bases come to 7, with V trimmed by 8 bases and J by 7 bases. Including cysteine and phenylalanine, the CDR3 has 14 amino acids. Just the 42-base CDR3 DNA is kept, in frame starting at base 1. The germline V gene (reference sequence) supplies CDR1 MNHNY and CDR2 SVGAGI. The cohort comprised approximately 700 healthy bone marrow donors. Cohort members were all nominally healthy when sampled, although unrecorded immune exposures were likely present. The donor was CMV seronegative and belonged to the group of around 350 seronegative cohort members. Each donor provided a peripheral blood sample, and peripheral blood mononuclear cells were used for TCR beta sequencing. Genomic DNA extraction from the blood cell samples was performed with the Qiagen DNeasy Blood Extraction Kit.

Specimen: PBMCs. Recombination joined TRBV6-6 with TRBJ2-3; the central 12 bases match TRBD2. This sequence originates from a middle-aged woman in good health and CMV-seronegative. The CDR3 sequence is CASALTSGSNTQYF. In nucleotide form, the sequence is TGTGCCAGCGCCCTGACTAGCGGGAGTAATACGCAGTATTTT.